Following are 32 T cell receptor beta chains from one sample sequenced in a study of response to subunit inactivated influenza vaccine. MiXCR, run by TCRdb on the RT-PCR reads, gives a single entry per CDR3 protein. The repertoire holds some 300,000 distinct CDR3 sequences, with roughly 22% as singletons. Sequencing was performed on PBMCs from blood, taken approximately 22 months after vaccination. The source of these receptors is a man between 50 and 69 years old who received an inactivated influenza vaccine.

This clonotype was seen at least ten times. The CDR3 nucleotides read TGCAGTGCTAGGTGGGGTCCTCGACCGGTGAACACTGAAGCTTTCTTT. Translating it yields CSARWGPRPVNTEAFF. V usage is TRBV20-1 and J usage is TRBJ1-1; the D is unclear. Per germline, CDR1 DFQATT and CDR2 SNEGSKA (reference sequence). This CDR3 is 16 amino acids long. V dropped 3 bases and J dropped 0 bases, with 17 bases sitting between them.

This clonotype was observed a few times. This chain links TRBV20-1 with TRBJ2-5; the match to TRBD2 covers 11 bases. V trimming: 7 bases; J trimming: 0 bases; junction bases outside the gene matches: 4. This CDR3 contains 14 residues. Germline V CDR1 and CDR2: DFQATT, SNEGSKA (reference sequence). The CDR3 spells CSVGTSGYQETQYF. CDR3 DNA sequence: TGCAGTGTTGGGACTAGCGGTTACCAAGAGACCCAGTACTTC.

The chain recombines TRBV15 with TRBJ2-2, with 10 nucleotides matching TRBD2. Germline trimming cut 5 bases from V and 1 base from J; bases unmatched to any gene: 1. This CDR3 is built from 15 residues. In germline, CDR1 is LNHNV, CDR2 YYDKDF (reference sequence). The CDR3 loop reads CATSRTSGNTGELFF. The CDR3 DNA is TGTGCCACCAGCCGGACTAGCGGGAACACCGGGGAGCTGTTTTTT. The whole variable domain, remainder taken from reference TRBV15 and TRBJ2-2, is DAMVIQNPRYQVTQFGKPVTLSCSQTLNHNVMYWYQQKSSQAPKLLFHYYDKDFNNEADTPDNFQSRRPNTSFCFLDIRSPGLGDTAMYLCATSRTSGNTGELFFGEGSRLTVL.

This clonotype was observed a handful of times. V gene TRBV28 combines with J gene TRBJ2-6, with a weak D call TRBD1 (6 bases). CDR1 MDHEN and CDR2 SYDVKM come from the germline V gene. This CDR3 spans 18 amino acids. With 4 bases removed from V and 6 bases from J, the gap between germline ends came to 22 bases. Here the CDR3 reads CASSSIGQPVTPANVLTF. DNA of the CDR3: TGTGCCAGCAGTTCAATTGGACAGCCTGTTACACCGGCCAACGTCCTGACTTTC. Together with reference TRBV28 and TRBJ2-6, the CDR3 gives the full variable domain: DVKVTQSSRYLVKRTGEKVFLECVQDMDHENMFWYRQDPGLGLRLIYFSYDVKMKEKGDIPEGYSVSREKKERFSLILESASTNQTSMYLCASSSIGQPVTPANVLTFGAGSRLTVL.

This clonotype has just a few counts. The chain recombines TRBV6-2 or TRBV6-3 with TRBJ1-1; TRBD1 matches at 9 bases. This CDR3 has 16 amino acids. CDR1 and CDR2 from the germline V gene are MNHEY and SVGEGT. V dropped 2 bases and J dropped 4; count of bases not matched to a gene: 8. The CDR3 reads CASSYRTQGASTEAFF. The CDR3 nucleotides are TGTGCCAGCAGTTACAGGACACAGGGGGCGAGCACTGAAGCTTTCTTT.

V and J are TRBV20-1 and TRBJ1-5; 9 bases map to TRBD1. This CDR3 is built from 16 residues. The germline V gene encodes CDR1 DFQATT and CDR2 SNEGSKA (reference sequence). The J segment lost 0 bases and the V segment lost 6 bases, leaving 9 bases of the junction unmatched. The CDR3 loop reads CSARGQGSSSNQPQHF. The CDR3 DNA sequence: TGCAGTGCCCGGGGACAGGGCTCGAGTAGCAATCAGCCCCAGCATTTT.

This clonotype has a count of ten or more. The genes are TRBV12-3 or TRBV12-4 and TRBJ1-1; 9 nucleotides align to TRBD1. J was trimmed by 9 bases and V by 5 bases; bases with no gene match: 7. This CDR3 has 13 residues. The CDR3 nucleotides read TGTGCCAGCAGTCGGACAGGGGAATTGCAAGCTTTCTTT. Amino acids: CASSRTGELQAFF.

This chain joins TRBV7-9 and TRBJ2-1; possible D gene TRBD2, 6 bases. V lost 0 bases to trimming and J lost 9 bases, with 9 bases between them. Germline V gene lookup returns CDR1 SEHNR and CDR2 FQNEAQ (reference sequence). This CDR3 has 13 residues. CDR3 bases: TGTGCCAGCAGCTTAGCGGGAGGTGTTGAGCAGTTCTTC. This translates into CASSLAGGVEQFF.

This clonotype showed up just a few times. CDR3 coding DNA: TGTGCCAGCAGCCAGCCGGGACTAGCGGAGCCGAAGTACTTC. It codes for CASSQPGLAEPKYF. The chain combines TRBV13 with TRBJ2-4; TRBD2 matches 11 bases. The germline CDR1 and CDR2 sequences are PRHDT and FYEKMQ (reference sequence). V lost 5 bases and J lost 14; bases outside the gene matches: 11. The CDR3 has 14 amino acids.

This clonotype was counted at least ten times. CDR3 coding DNA: TGCAGTGCTAGAGCCCCAGACAGATCCAATCAGCCCCAGCATTTT. Protein sequence: CSARAPDRSNQPQHF. The chain combines TRBV20-1 with TRBJ1-5; maybe TRBD1 (5 bases). CDR3 size: 15 residues. V was clipped by 1 base and J by 3 bases, with 13 bases between them. From germline, CDR1 is DFQATT and CDR2 SNEGSKA (reference sequence).

The chain is built from TRBV15 and TRBJ2-7; 7 positions agree with TRBD1. The length of the CDR3 is 13 residues. V was clipped by 6 bases and J by 6 bases; unmatched bases: 8. Germline loops: CDR1 LNHNV, CDR2 YYDKDF (reference sequence). CDR3 sequence reads: CATRRQGLGEQYF. CDR3 nucleotide sequence: TGTGCCACCAGGAGACAGGGCTTAGGCGAGCAGTACTTC. The full variable domain, in which reference TRBV15 and TRBJ2-7 provide the parts outside the CDR3, is DAMVIQNPRYQVTQFGKPVTLSCSQTLNHNVMYWYQQKSSQAPKLLFHYYDKDFNNEADTPDNFQSRRPNTSFCFLDIRSPGLGDTAMYLCATRRQGLGEQYFGPGTRLTVT.

This clonotype was detected only a few times. The V call is TRBV20-1, the J call TRBJ1-2; no clear D. Germline-derived CDR1 and CDR2 are DFQATT and SNEGSKA (reference sequence). The CDR3 runs to 13 residues. V was shortened by 0 bases and J by 8 bases, with 13 bases between the two germline ends. CDR3 nucleotide sequence: TGCAGTGCTAGAGATCCGAGGGCACTCGGCTACACCTTC. It codes for CSARDPRALGYTF.

The chain joins TRBV2 to TRBJ1-1, with D perhaps TRBD1 (6 bases). Trimming pared 9 bases from V and 3 bases from J, leaving 11 bases between. Germline V CDR1 and CDR2: SNHLY, FYNNEI. The CDR3 loop spans 12 amino acids. This CDR3 reads CARQGSHTEAFF. CDR3 bases: TGTGCCAGGCAGGGGTCCCACACTGAAGCTTTCTTT.

In its sample, this clonotype was seen many times. The chain has TRBV5-1 and TRBJ1-6; no definite D call. Germline CDR1 SGHRS, CDR2 YFSETQ. V shed 4 bases and J shed 7 bases, with 12 bases lying between them. CDR3 length: 14 amino acids. The CDR3 reads CASSMDLGNSPLHF. The CDR3 DNA reads as TGCGCCAGCAGCATGGACTTAGGGAATTCACCCCTCCACTTT. Full variable domain (rest looked up from reference TRBV5-1 and TRBJ1-6): KAGVTQTPRYLIKTRGQQVTLSCSPISGHRSVSWYQQTPGQGLQFLFEYFSETQRNKGNFPGRFSGRQFSNSRSEMNVSTLELGDSALYLCASSMDLGNSPLHFGNGTRLTVT.

This clonotype was counted only a few times. The chain couples TRBV2 to TRBJ2-1; 10 bases line up with TRBD2. CDR3 size: 16 residues. Unmatched junction bases numbered 9, after V lost 6 bases and J lost 4 bases. The germline V gene has CDR1 SNHLY and CDR2 FYNNEI. CDR3 residues: CASSPTSGVVYNEQFF. Written as DNA, the CDR3 is TGTGCCAGCAGCCCCACTAGCGGGGTGGTTTACAATGAGCAGTTCTTC.

This clonotype has more than one count but fewer than ten. The chain joins TRBV9 to TRBJ2-2; 9 nucleotides line up with TRBD2. Per the germline V gene, CDR1 is SGDLS and CDR2 is YYNGEE. The CDR3 length is 16 residues. J gave up 4 bases and V 4 bases, and 8 bases lay outside the gene matches. The CDR3 protein is CASSPTGGRATGELFF. CDR3 in DNA: TGTGCCAGCAGCCCAACTGGCGGGAGGGCCACCGGGGAGCTGTTTTTT.

This chain uses TRBV20-1 with TRBJ2-2, with 9 nucleotides matching TRBD1. Germline V lookup: CDR1 DFQATT, CDR2 SNEGSKA (reference sequence). The J segment lost 7 bases and the V segment lost 1 base, leaving 13 bases of the junction unmatched. The length of the CDR3 is 17 residues. DNA of the CDR3: TGCAGTGCTAGAGGGTCCCCCGGGACAGGGCGAGGCGGGGAGCTGTTTTTT. It translates to CSARGSPGTGRGGELFF.

In its sample, this clonotype was seen many times. The V and J genes are TRBV12-3 or TRBV12-4 and TRBJ1-5; 7 bases match TRBD1. V lost 6 bases to trimming and J lost 4 bases; unmatched junction nucleotides: 3. This CDR3 has 13 residues. CDR3 in amino acids: CASRSTGNQPQHF. CDR3 sequence (DNA): TGTGCCAGCAGATCGACAGGGAATCAGCCCCAGCATTTT.

This clonotype was seen only a few times. The gene calls are TRBV7-3 and TRBJ2-5, with 10 bases matching TRBD1. Trimming took 2 bases from V and 7 from J; bases not matched to a gene: 7. This CDR3 contains 15 residues. CDR1 and CDR2 from the germline V gene are SGHTA and FQGTGA. Here the CDR3 DNA reads TGTGCCAGCAGCTTATCTGGGACAGGGGCTGGGACCCAGTACTTC. Translating gives CASSLSGTGAGTQYF.

About this clonotype itself: This sequence may be a read error, since a much larger clone differs from it by one base. The V gene is TRBV4-3, the J gene TRBJ1-2; 10 nucleotides match TRBD1. Germline V gives CDR1 LGHNA, CDR2 YSLEER. This CDR3 is built from 15 residues. DNA for the CDR3: TGCGCCGGCAGCCAAGACAGGGGGCTTAACTATGGCTACACCTTC. This translates into CAGSQDRGLNYGYTF.

The chain is built from TRBV6-1 and TRBJ2-5; 14 bases match TRBD2. Germline assignment: CDR1 MNHNS and CDR2 SASEGT. CDR3 length equals 16 residues. V was pared by 7 bases and J by 3 bases, with 7 bases of the junction left unmatched. CDR3 sequence: CASKRLAGGLEETQYF. In DNA, the CDR3 is TGTGCCAGCAAGAGACTAGCGGGGGGGCTGGAAGAGACCCAGTACTTC.

This clonotype was seen many times. The CDR3 sequence: CASRTAAGEAFF. The CDR3 bases are TGTGCCAGCAGGACGGCAGCTGGTGAAGCTTTCTTT. V is TRBV28 and J is TRBJ1-1; no reliable D call. CDR1 and CDR2 from the germline V gene are MDHEN and SYDVKM. V lost 6 bases to trimming and J lost 7 bases, with 12 bases between them. The CDR3 has 12 amino acids.

The chain links TRBV12-3 or TRBV12-4 to TRBJ1-2; D unresolved. Trimming took off 7 bases at V and 5 bases at J, with 23 bases between the two ends. The CDR3 has 16 residues. The chain's CDR3 is CASTELPVESRYGYTF. The CDR3 coding sequence is TGTGCCAGCACCGAATTACCCGTCGAGTCTCGGTATGGCTACACCTTC.

The rearrangement links TRBV27 to TRBJ1-1; D possibly corresponds to TRBD1 (6 bases). CDR1 is MNHEY and CDR2 is SMNVEV in the germline V gene (reference sequence). Trimming cost V 10 bases and J 1 base, with 22 bases left between them. The CDR3 spans 16 residues. The CDR3 sequence: CATSKGVGRRNTEAFF. CDR3 nucleotide sequence: TGTGCCACCTCAAAGGGGGTGGGACGGAGGAACACTGAAGCTTTCTTT.

The chain links TRBV14 to TRBJ2-7; a possible D gene is TRBD2 (6 bases). The length of the CDR3 is 14 residues. The germline CDR1 and CDR2 sequences are SGHDN and FVKESK. Trimming removed 5 bases from V and 4 bases from J, with 15 bases in between. CDR3 DNA sequence: TGTGCCAGCAGCTCCCGGGGGTTCCAGTACGAGCAGTACTTC. Translating gives CASSSRGFQYEQYF. Filled out from reference TRBV14 and TRBJ2-7, the complete variable domain reads EAGVTQFPSHSVIEKGQTVTLRCDPISGHDNLYWYRRVMGKEIKFLLHFVKESKQDESGMPNNRFLAERTGGTYSTLKVQPAELEDSGVYFCASSSRGFQYEQYFGPGTRLTVT.

The J gene is TRBJ2-3, the V gene TRBV6-1, with a weak D call TRBD2 (6 bases). Germline V gives CDR1 MNHNS, CDR2 SASEGT. V lost 4 bases, J lost 14 bases, and 16 bases lay in between. The CDR3 is made up of 12 amino acids. CDR3 sequence reads: CASSAGVYLMYF. Here the CDR3 DNA reads TGTGCCAGCAGTGCGGGAGTTTACCTTATGTATTTT.

This clonotype was counted a single time. V gene TRBV7-6 combines with J gene TRBJ2-1; the D gene is possibly TRBD2 (6 bases). Germline-derived CDR1 and CDR2 are SGHVS and FNYEAQ. This CDR3 spans 14 amino acids. V dropped 5 bases and J dropped 10 bases, with 18 bases sitting between them. CDR3 bases: TGTGCCAGCAGCCGACCGGGACTCCCGGGGGAGCAGTTCTTC. Translating gives CASSRPGLPGEQFF.

This clonotype has more than one count but fewer than ten. CDR3 DNA: TGTGCCAGCTCACCACCGGGGACCGGCAATCAGCCCCAGCATTTT. Translated, it gives CASSPPGTGNQPQHF. The rearrangement joins TRBV18 to TRBJ1-5; D might be TRBD1 (5 bases). This CDR3 region has 15 residues. V was clipped by 0 bases and J by 2 bases, with 8 bases between them. Germline CDR1 KGHSH, CDR2 LQKENI.

Notes on this clonotype: This could be a read error, since a much larger clone is one nucleotide away. This chain uses TRBV4-2 with TRBJ1-2; TRBD1 matches at 9 bases. The CDR3 covers 13 residues. The germline gives CDR1 LGHNA, CDR2 YNFKEQ. As DNA, the CDR3 is TGTGCCAGCAGCCAGAAATCCGGGACAGGGTTCGAGTTC. Protein product: CASSQKSGTGFEF.

This clonotype was seen only a few times. The chain uses TRBV20-1 and TRBJ2-7; tentatively, D is TRBD1 (6 bases). V was cut by 3 bases and J by 0 bases, with 18 bases left in between. The CDR3 runs 16 residues. Germline lookup yields CDR1 DFQATT and CDR2 SNEGSKA (reference sequence). The DNA of the CDR3 is TGCAGTGCTAGCGGGACAACCAAAGCCTACTCCTACGAGCAGTACTTC. This gives the protein CSASGTTKAYSYEQYF.

This rearrangement joins TRBV19 to TRBJ2-5; D uncertain. The V gene's germline CDR1 is LNHDA and CDR2 SQIVND (reference sequence). This CDR3 spans 13 amino acids. Trimming stripped 3 bases from V and 4 bases from J, with 9 bases between. The CDR3 sequence is CASSMGLGETQYF. The CDR3 DNA reads TGTGCCAGTAGTATGGGCCTTGGAGAGACCCAGTACTTC.

This clonotype came up a few times. The rearrangement joins TRBV20-1 to TRBJ2-7, with D unresolved. The germline V gene has CDR1 DFQATT and CDR2 SNEGSKA (reference sequence). Trimming took off 0 bases at V and 7 bases at J, with 7 bases between the two ends. The CDR3 has 11 amino acids. CDR3 residues: CSARENREQYF. The CDR3 DNA reads as TGCAGTGCTAGAGAAAATAGAGAGCAGTACTTC.